Listed below are T cell receptor beta chains from one sample, sequenced in a study of shared clonotypes between healthy human individuals. The assay was immunoSEQ multiplex PCR, and TCRdb's table has in-frame clones only and misses some. Here the sample spans over a million clones, 75% to 85% being singletons. Material: memory CD4+ T cells from PBMCs. The receptors shown here come from a young man in good health. Some clones in this sample may be carry-over from other donors' samples. Each CDR3 is given with its conserved first and last residue. D genes are given only for firm matches. Clone size, where shown, is once, few, many, or a class for clones that have expanded.

clone size	D gene	V gene	J gene	CDR3 DNA	CDR3 protein
-	TRBD2	TRBV6-5	TRBJ2-7	TGTGCCAGCAGTCAGGGACTAGCGGGCGAGCAGTACTTC	CASSQGLAGEQYF
-	-	TRBV5-4	TRBJ1-3	TGTGCCAGCAGCCCTAATAGAGACAGTGGAAACACCATATATTTT	CASSPNRDSGNTIYF
-	-	TRBV6-6	TRBJ1-1	TGTGCCAGCAGTATCTTACAGAACACTGAAGCTTTCTTT	CASSILQNTEAFF
-	-	TRBV18	TRBJ1-3	TGTGCCAGCTCACCAATGTTCTCTGGAAACACCATATATTTT	CASSPMFSGNTIYF
-	TRBD2	TRBV13	TRBJ2-7	TGTGCCAGCAGCTTCGGGACTAGCGGGAGGCAGGACGAGCAGTACTTC	CASSFGTSGRQDEQYF
-	-	TRBV7-8	TRBJ2-3	TGTGCCAGCAGCTTAGGGACAGTTCACACAGATACGCAGTATTTT	CASSLGTVHTDTQYF
-	-	TRBV6-1	TRBJ2-5	TGTGCCAGCAGCCGGGGAGCGGCGGGAGAGACCCAGTACTTC	CASSRGAAGETQYF
-	-	TRBV5-1	TRBJ1-3	TGCGCCAGCAGCTTGGGGGACTCTGGAAACACCATATATTTT	CASSLGDSGNTIYF
-	-	TRBV2	TRBJ1-5	TGTGCCAGCAGCCGAGGACAGATCAATCAGCCCCAGCATTTT	CASSRGQINQPQHF
-	-	TRBV28	TRBJ1-5	TGTGCCAGCATCGGACACCGGGGGTACAATCAGCCCCAGCATTTT	CASIGHRGYNQPQHF
-	TRBD2	TRBV6-1	TRBJ2-7	TGTGCCAGCAGTCCCGGGACTAGCGGGAGTTTTGAGCAGTACTTC	CASSPGTSGSFEQYF
-	-	TRBV4-3	TRBJ2-2	TGCGCCAGCAGCCAAGATTGGCAGGCCACGAACACCGGGGAGCTGTTTTTT	CASSQDWQATNTGELFF
once	-	TRBV5-4	TRBJ1-4	TGTGCCAGCAGCTTGGGGACAGTTGAAAAACTGTTTTTT	CASSLGTVEKLFF
-	-	TRBV4-2	TRBJ1-1	TGTGCCAGCAGCCAAGCGACTCGCGGAGCCGGCACTGAAGCTTTCTTT	CASSQATRGAGTEAFF
-	TRBD2	TRBV27	TRBJ2-5	TGTGCCAGCAGGGGCGCTGCCCGAGGGGTAGCGGGAGTGAGGGAGACCCAGTACTTC	CASRGAARGVAGVRETQYF